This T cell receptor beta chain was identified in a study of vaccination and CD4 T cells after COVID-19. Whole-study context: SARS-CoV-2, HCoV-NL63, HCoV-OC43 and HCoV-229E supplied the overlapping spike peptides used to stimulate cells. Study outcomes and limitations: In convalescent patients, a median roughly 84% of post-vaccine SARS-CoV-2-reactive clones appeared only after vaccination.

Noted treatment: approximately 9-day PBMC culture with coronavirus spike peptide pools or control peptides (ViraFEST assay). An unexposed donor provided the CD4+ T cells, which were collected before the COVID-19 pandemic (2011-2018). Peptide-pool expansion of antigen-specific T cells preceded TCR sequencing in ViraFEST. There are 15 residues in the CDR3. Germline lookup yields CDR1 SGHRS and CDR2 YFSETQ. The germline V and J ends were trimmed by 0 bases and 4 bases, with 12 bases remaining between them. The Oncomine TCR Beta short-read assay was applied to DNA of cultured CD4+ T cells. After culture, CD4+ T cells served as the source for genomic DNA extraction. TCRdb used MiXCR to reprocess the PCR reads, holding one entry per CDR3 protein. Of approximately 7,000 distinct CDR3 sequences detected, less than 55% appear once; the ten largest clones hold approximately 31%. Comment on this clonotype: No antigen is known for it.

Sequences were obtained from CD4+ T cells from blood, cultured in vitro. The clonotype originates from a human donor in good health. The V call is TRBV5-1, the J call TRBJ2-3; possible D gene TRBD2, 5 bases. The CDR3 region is CASSLDRGASDTQYF. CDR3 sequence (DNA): TGCGCCAGCAGCTTGGATCGGGGAGCCTCAGATACGCAGTATTTT. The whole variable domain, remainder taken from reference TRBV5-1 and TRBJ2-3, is KAGVTQTPRYLIKTRGQQVTLSCSPISGHRSVSWYQQTPGQGLQFLFEYFSETQRNKGNFPGRFSGRQFSNSRSEMNVSTLELGDSALYLCASSLDRGASDTQYFGPGTRLTVL.